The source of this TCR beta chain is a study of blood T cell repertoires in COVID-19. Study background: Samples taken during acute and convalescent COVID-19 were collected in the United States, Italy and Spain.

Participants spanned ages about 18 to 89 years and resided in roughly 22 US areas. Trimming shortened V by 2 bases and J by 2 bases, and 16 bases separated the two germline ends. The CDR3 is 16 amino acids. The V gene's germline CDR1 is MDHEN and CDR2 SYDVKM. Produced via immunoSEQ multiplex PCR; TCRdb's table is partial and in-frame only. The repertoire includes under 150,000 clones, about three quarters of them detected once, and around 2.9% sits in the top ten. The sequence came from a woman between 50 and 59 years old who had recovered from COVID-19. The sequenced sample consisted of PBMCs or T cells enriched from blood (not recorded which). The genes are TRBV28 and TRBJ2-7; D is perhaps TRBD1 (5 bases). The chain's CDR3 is CASSLPLAGPPYEQYF. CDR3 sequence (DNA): TGTGCCAGCAGTTTACCCCTGGCAGGGCCCCCCTACGAGCAGTACTTC.